Following are 29 T cell receptor beta chains from one sample sequenced in a study of blood T cell repertoires in COVID-19. Measured with immunoSEQ multiplex PCR; TCRdb has only the in-frame clones, and not every one. The table lists under 250,000 clones, roughly 85% of them singletons. The sequencing sample was made of PBMCs or T cells enriched from blood (not recorded which). Receptor source: a woman aged 45 to 65 with acute COVID-19.

The rearrangement links TRBV7-9 to TRBJ1-2; the match to TRBD1 covers 8 bases. CDR3 length: 14 amino acids. Germline trimming cut 4 bases from V and 3 bases from J; bases unmatched to any gene: 4. Per the germline V gene, CDR1 is SEHNR and CDR2 is FQNEAQ (reference sequence). CDR3: CASSYGQGHYGYTF. CDR3 coding DNA: TGTGCCAGCAGCTACGGACAGGGACACTATGGCTACACCTTC.

The J gene is TRBJ1-5, the V gene TRBV5-1; D is ambiguous. CDR1 is SGHRS and CDR2 is YFSETQ in the germline V gene. V was pared by 4 bases and J by 3 bases, with 8 bases between. The CDR3 has 13 residues. Here the CDR3 DNA reads TGCGCCAGCAGCCCCGAGGTCAATCAGCCCCAGCATTTT. This encodes CASSPEVNQPQHF.

V gene TRBV27 combines with J gene TRBJ1-2; D is perhaps TRBD1 (6 bases). CDR3 size: 14 residues. The V and J ends lost 0 bases and 8 bases respectively, with 13 bases between them. Germline CDR1 and CDR2: MNHEY and SMNVEV (reference sequence). CDR3 loop: CASSLSRGGSGYTF. DNA of the CDR3: TGTGCCAGCAGTTTATCGAGGGGGGGCTCGGGCTACACCTTC.

V usage is TRBV10-3 and J usage is TRBJ2-3; D is unresolved. V lost 8 bases to trimming and J lost 2 bases, with 8 bases between them. The length of the CDR3 is 12 residues. Per germline, CDR1 ENHRY and CDR2 SYGVKD. The CDR3 spells CAIGADTDTQYF. CDR3 nucleotides: TGTGCCATCGGAGCCGACACAGATACGCAGTATTTT.

The chain has TRBV4-1 and TRBJ1-2; 7 nucleotides agree with TRBD1. CDR1 is MGHRA and CDR2 is YSYEKL in the germline V gene. Trimming removed 2 bases from V and 6 bases from J; junction bases left unmatched: 12. The CDR3 covers 16 residues. The CDR3 reads CASSQSGGQVRNGYTF. The CDR3 DNA reads as TGCGCCAGCAGCCAATCTGGTGGACAGGTGAGGAATGGCTACACCTTC.

The V gene is TRBV3-1 (or the pseudogene TRBV3-2), the J gene TRBJ2-1, with 7 bases aligning to TRBD1. This CDR3 comprises 14 residues. CDR1 is LGHDT and CDR2 is YNNKEL in the germline V gene (reference sequence). Unmatched junction bases numbered 3, after V lost 0 bases and J lost 7 bases. The CDR3 is CASSQEDRANEQFF. As DNA, the CDR3 is TGTGCCAGCAGCCAAGAAGACAGGGCTAATGAGCAGTTCTTC.

In the case of this clone: This may come from a read error, since a much larger clone is one base off. V usage is TRBV7-9 and J usage is TRBJ1-1; a weak D match, TRBD1 (5 bases). This CDR3 spans 13 amino acids. Looked up from germline, CDR1 is SEHNR and CDR2 is FQNEAQ (reference sequence). V shed 4 bases and J shed 1 base, with 7 bases lying between them. The CDR3 is CASSSQGNTEAFF. The CDR3, as DNA: TGTGCCAGCAGCTCGCAGGGGAACACTGAAGCTTTCTTT.

The genes are TRBV19 and TRBJ1-1; D ambiguous. The germline V and J ends were trimmed by 6 bases and 5 bases, with 13 bases remaining between them. Looked up from germline, CDR1 is LNHDA and CDR2 is SQIVND (reference sequence). This CDR3 spans 13 amino acids. This chain's CDR3 is CASSTSSGTEAFF. The CDR3 DNA is TGTGCCAGTAGCACCTCATCCGGGACTGAAGCTTTCTTT.

This clone was recorded only once. The chain is built from TRBV10-3 and TRBJ2-2; no definite D call. The germline gives CDR1 ENHRY, CDR2 SYGVKD. Trimming shortened V by 0 bases and J by 0 bases, and 8 bases separated the two germline ends. The CDR3 has 16 residues. CDR3 DNA sequence: TGTGCCATCAGTGAGTCCCCAGTTACGAACACCGGGGAGCTGTTTTTT. This gives the protein CAISESPVTNTGELFF.

The gene calls are TRBV21-1 and TRBJ1-1; TRBD1, the table's D call, was not compared with the DNA. TRBV21-1 is given as a pseudogene. This CDR3 is built from 21 residues. Here the CDR3 reads CASSKGNSGQGAGGCRTEAFF. CDR3 DNA sequence: TGTGCCAGCAGCAAAGGAAATTCGGGACAGGGGGCAGGGGGATGTAGGACTGAAGCTTTCTTT.

This clone was counted only a few times. This sequence joins TRBV30 and TRBJ1-1, with no clear D. Trimming shortened V by 3 bases and J by 1 base, and 12 bases separated the two germline ends. The germline V gene has CDR1 GTSNPN and CDR2 SVGIG (reference sequence). The CDR3 length is 14 residues. The CDR3 nucleotides are TGTGCCTGGAGAGGCCCGGGTTCGAACACTGAAGCTTTCTTT. Protein product: CAWRGPGSNTEAFF.

This clone was seen only a few times. The genes are TRBV29-1 and TRBJ2-1, with a tentative D call TRBD1 (6 bases). Germline V gene lookup returns CDR1 SQVTM and CDR2 ANQGSEA. This CDR3 region has 12 residues. Trimming cost V 4 bases and J 9 bases, with 13 bases left between them. This CDR3 is CSVATGIGEQFF. DNA for the CDR3: TGCAGCGTTGCTACAGGGATTGGTGAGCAGTTCTTC.

This chain links TRBV11-2 with TRBJ1-2; D gene unclear. Germline CDR1 SGHAT, CDR2 FQNNGV. Trimming pared 4 bases from V and 2 bases from J, leaving 14 bases between. The CDR3 sequence is 15 residues long. The CDR3 sequence: CASSSRLGGNYGYTF. CDR3 nucleotide sequence: TGTGCCAGCAGCTCCCGACTCGGAGGGAACTATGGCTACACCTTC.

The chain couples TRBV7-2 to TRBJ2-3; TRBD2 is a possible D gene (6 bases). V was trimmed by 4 bases and J by 2 bases, leaving 16 bases between them. In germline, CDR1 is SGHTA, CDR2 FQGNSA. The CDR3 consists of 16 residues. CDR3 loop: CASSYSPGLFTDTQYF. CDR3 DNA: TGTGCCAGCAGCTACTCCCCGGGACTCTTCACAGATACGCAGTATTTT.

The V and J genes are TRBV11-2 and TRBJ1-1; D not certain. The CDR3 extends over 15 amino acids. Germline V gives CDR1 SGHAT, CDR2 FQNNGV. Deletions cut 1 base from V and 0 bases from J, with 9 bases between. CDR3 nucleotide sequence: TGTGCCAGCAGCTTAGGTTGGCAATTGAACACTGAAGCTTTCTTT. This encodes CASSLGWQLNTEAFF.

The gene calls are TRBV14 and TRBJ2-7; 10 nucleotides align to TRBD1. The V and J ends lost 3 bases and 7 bases, in that order; junction bases with no gene match: 9. Germline V CDR1 and CDR2: SGHDN, FVKESK. This CDR3 is built from 15 residues. The CDR3 here is CASSHLRQGAREQYF. As DNA, the CDR3 is TGTGCCAGCAGCCACTTACGACAGGGGGCGCGTGAGCAGTACTTC. Full variable domain (outside the CDR3, taken from reference TRBV14 and TRBJ2-7): EAGVTQFPSHSVIEKGQTVTLRCDPISGHDNLYWYRRVMGKEIKFLLHFVKESKQDESGMPNNRFLAERTGGTYSTLKVQPAELEDSGVYFCASSHLRQGAREQYFGPGTRLTVT.

The CDR3 nucleotides read TGTGCCAGCTCACCTCAGGACAGGGGGCCCACTGGCTACACCTTC. Its protein is CASSPQDRGPTGYTF. The chain carries TRBV18 and TRBJ1-2; 11 bases fit TRBD1. J gave up 7 bases and V 3 bases, and 7 bases lay outside the gene matches. This CDR3 comprises 15 residues. Germline CDR1 is KGHSH and CDR2 is LQKENI.

For the CDR3, the DNA is TGTGCCAGCGGGACAGGAGGTGGAAAACTGTTTTTT. This encodes CASGTGGGKLFF. The chain is built from TRBV12-3 or TRBV12-4 and TRBJ1-4; 8 bases match TRBD1. With 8 bases clipped from V and 10 bases from J, the junction kept 6 bases outside the gene matches. This CDR3 comprises 12 residues.

The chain combines TRBV2 with TRBJ2-3; 11 bases line up with TRBD2. Trimming removed 4 bases from V and 2 bases from J; junction bases left unmatched: 8. Germline CDR1 reads SNHLY; CDR2 reads FYNNEI. The CDR3 loop spans 17 amino acids. The CDR3 reads CASSVLLAGAHTDTQYF. The CDR3 nucleotides are TGTGCCAGCAGTGTCTTACTAGCGGGGGCCCACACAGATACGCAGTATTTT.

The chain uses TRBV19 and TRBJ2-3; D is unresolved. Trimming took off 1 base at V and 5 bases at J, with 7 bases between the two ends. Germline CDR1 reads LNHDA; CDR2 reads SQIVND (reference sequence). This CDR3 spans 13 amino acids. CDR3 amino acids: CASSIARKDTQYF. The CDR3 DNA reads TGTGCCAGTAGTATAGCCAGGAAAGATACGCAGTATTTT.

This chain joins TRBV2 and TRBJ1-3, with D uncertain. The V and J ends lost 3 bases and 4 bases respectively, with 10 bases between them. Germline V gene data show CDR1 as SNHLY and CDR2 as FYNNEI. The CDR3 extends over 14 amino acids. CDR3 coding DNA: TGTGCCAGCAGTGATCCCGGGTTAGGAAACACCATATATTTT. It codes for CASSDPGLGNTIYF. Full variable domain (remainder filled in from reference TRBV2 and TRBJ1-3): EPEVTQTPSHQVTQMGQEVILRCVPISNHLYFYWYRQILGQKVEFLVSFYNNEISEKSEIFDDQFSVERPDGSNFTLKIRSTKLEDSAMYFCASSDPGLGNTIYFGEGSWLTVV.

This clone was observed once. The same CDR3 also results from other DNA sequences found in this sample. The rearrangement links TRBV12-5 to TRBJ2-5; TRBD1 is a possible D gene (5 bases). The CDR3 is 14 residues long. Looked up from germline, CDR1 is LGHNT and CDR2 is FRNRAP. V was trimmed by 1 base and J by 2 bases, leaving 8 bases between them. CDR3 sequence reads: CASGLGTNQETQYF. CDR3 bases: TGTGCTAGTGGTTTGGGGACAAATCAAGAGACCCAGTACTTC.

As DNA, the CDR3 is TGTGCCTGGCTCCCCCTGGGTAGGGCAGGGGAAAAACTGTTTTTT. It specifies CAWLPLGRAGEKLFF. J is TRBJ1-4 and V is TRBV30; D perhaps matches TRBD1 (5 bases). CDR3 length: 15 residues. CDR1 GTSNPN and CDR2 SVGIG come from the germline V gene (reference sequence). The germline V and J ends were trimmed by 5 bases and 8 bases, with 21 bases remaining between them. The variable domain in full, with the rest retrieved from reference TRBV30 and TRBJ1-4, is SQTIHQWPATLVQPVGSPLSLECTVEGTSNPNLYWYRQAAGRGLQLLFYSVGIGQISSEVPQNLSASRPQDRQFILSSKKLLLSDSGFYLCAWLPLGRAGEKLFFGSGTQLSVL.

V and J are TRBV7-8 and TRBJ1-1; D ambiguous. Between the trimmed V and J ends, which lost 3 bases and 0 bases, there was a span of 8 bases. Germline V gives CDR1 SGHVS, CDR2 FQNEAQ. The CDR3 has 14 residues. The chain's CDR3 is CASSFRQMNTEAFF. CDR3 nucleotide sequence: TGTGCCAGCAGCTTCAGACAAATGAACACTGAAGCTTTCTTT.

The chain employs TRBV4-3 and TRBJ1-2; D call uncertain. This CDR3 is 16 amino acids long. Trimming took off 0 bases at V and 3 bases at J, with 14 bases between the two ends. Germline V gives CDR1 LGHNA, CDR2 YSLEER. CDR3 sequence: CASSQDSPVGDYGYTF. The CDR3 coding sequence is TGCGCCAGCAGCCAAGACTCCCCAGTGGGCGACTATGGCTACACCTTC.

The CDR3 sequence: CASSDGTGTYEQYF. In DNA, the CDR3 is TGTGCCAGCAGCGACGGGACAGGGACCTACGAGCAGTACTTC. This chain connects TRBV9 to TRBJ2-7, with 9 bases aligning to TRBD1. This CDR3 spans 14 amino acids. The trim removed 3 bases at V and 2 bases at J, leaving 3 bases unmatched. CDR1 and CDR2 from the germline V gene are SGDLS and YYNGEE.

Only a few counts were recorded for this clone. The chain recombines TRBV4-3 with TRBJ1-3, with unresolved D. The V gene's germline CDR1 is LGHNA and CDR2 YSLEER. Trimming took off 1 base at V and 2 bases at J, with 9 bases between the two ends. This CDR3 is built from 15 residues. CDR3 DNA sequence: TGCGCCAGCAGCCAAGTGCTGGGCGCTGGAAACACCATATATTTT. This gives the protein CASSQVLGAGNTIYF.

J is TRBJ1-2 and V is TRBV28; 8 bases are shared with TRBD1. Germline V gene sequence: CDR1 MDHEN, CDR2 SYDVKM. This CDR3 has 12 residues. The V segment lost 9 bases and the J segment 7 bases; nucleotides outside the gene matches: 7. Written as DNA, the CDR3 is TGTGCCAGTTCCCAGGGGGCGCTTGGCTACACCTTC. This encodes CASSQGALGYTF.

The chain combines TRBV6-6 with TRBJ1-5, with TRBD1 matching over 9 bases. J gave up 7 bases and V 7 bases, and 8 bases lay outside the gene matches. Per the germline V gene, CDR1 is MNHNY and CDR2 is SVGAGI (reference sequence). The CDR3 runs to 14 residues. CDR3 sequence: CASTSGQGYQPQHF. DNA of the CDR3: TGTGCCAGCACCTCGGGACAGGGTTACCAGCCCCAGCATTTT.